This TCR beta chain came from a study of PD-L1 blockade in urothelial cancer. Broader study findings: Lower than median blood TCR clonality before treatment predicted better survival.

The germline gives CDR1 SGHNT, CDR2 YENEEA. The V end lost 1 base, the J end lost 5 bases, and 6 bases lay between the germline ends. This CDR3 has 13 amino acids. As to this clone: Antigen unknown.

Profiling relied on immunoSEQ multiplex PCR, and the TCRdb table lists in-frame clones only, not all of them. The sample has about 82,000 clones, approximately 90% seen once. This receptor was obtained from a man between 60 and 75 years old with urothelial cancer. The source material was PBMCs, sampled around atezolizumab (anti-PD-L1) treatment. The chain has TRBV11-3 and TRBJ2-1; no clear D gene. Here the CDR3 DNA reads TGTGCCAGCAGCTTAGCCTCAGACAATGAGCAGTTCTTC. Amino acids: CASSLASDNEQFF.